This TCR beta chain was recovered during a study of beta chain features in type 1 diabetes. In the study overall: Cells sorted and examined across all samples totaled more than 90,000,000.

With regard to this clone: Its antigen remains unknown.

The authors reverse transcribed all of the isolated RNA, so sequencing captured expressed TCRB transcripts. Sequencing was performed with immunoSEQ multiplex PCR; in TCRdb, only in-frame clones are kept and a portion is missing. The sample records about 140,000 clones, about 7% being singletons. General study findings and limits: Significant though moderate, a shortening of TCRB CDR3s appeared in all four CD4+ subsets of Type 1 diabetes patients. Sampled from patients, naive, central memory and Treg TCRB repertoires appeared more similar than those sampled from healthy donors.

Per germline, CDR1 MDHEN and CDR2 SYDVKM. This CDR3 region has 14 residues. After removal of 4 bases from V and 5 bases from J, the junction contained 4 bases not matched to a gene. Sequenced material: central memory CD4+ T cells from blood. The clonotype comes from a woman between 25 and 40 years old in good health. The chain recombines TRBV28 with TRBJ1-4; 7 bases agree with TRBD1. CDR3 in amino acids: CASSWGQTNEKLFF. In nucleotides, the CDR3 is TGTGCCAGCAGTTGGGGACAGACGAATGAAAAACTGTTTTTT. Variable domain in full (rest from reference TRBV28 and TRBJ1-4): DVKVTQSSRYLVKRTGEKVFLECVQDMDHENMFWYRQDPGLGLRLIYFSYDVKMKEKGDIPEGYSVSREKKERFSLILESASTNQTSMYLCASSWGQTNEKLFFGSGTQLSVL.